This T cell receptor beta chain comes out of a study of shared clonotypes between healthy human individuals. Study-level results: The diversity represented, both genetic and in exposure history, was limited by few donors. Naive CD4 clonotypes were shared across a handful of donors at roughly 5.3%.

Looked up from germline, CDR1 is SQVTM and CDR2 is ANQGSEA. The CDR3 sequence is 12 residues long. V dropped 4 bases and J dropped 8 bases, with 12 bases sitting between them. Some clones are missing from TCRdb's copy, which holds only in-frame ones; the method was immunoSEQ multiplex PCR. The sample has 2 million to 2.5 million clones; approximately 93% are singletons. This clone appeared a single time. Its antigen is currently unknown. The chain joins TRBV29-1 to TRBJ1-3; D might be TRBD1 (6 bases). What was sequenced was naive CD4+ T cells from PBMCs. Indicated subset: CD45RA+ positively selected. This TCR derives from a man aged 18 to 30 in good health. Some clones in this sample may be carry-over from other donors' samples. The chain's CDR3 is CSVARGHDTIYF. CDR3 sequence (DNA): TGCAGCGTTGCCCGGGGGCATGACACCATATATTTT.